The 3 T cell receptor beta chains reported below all come from one sample, sequenced in a study of shared clonotypes between healthy human individuals. The method was immunoSEQ multiplex PCR; TCRdb's version includes in-frame clones alone and lacks a portion of them. Altogether about 2.3 million clones are present, over 90% being singletons, with the ten largest covering 0.3% to 0.4%. The sample was naive CD4+ T cells from PBMCs. Subset here: CD45RA+ positively selected. These receptor sequences come from a man aged 18-30 years in good health. Some clones in this sample may be carry-over from other donors' samples.

The chain combines TRBV6-6 with TRBJ2-7, with TRBD2 as a possible D gene (6 bases). This CDR3 spans 16 amino acids. V lost 3 bases to trimming and J lost 5 bases, with 20 bases between them. The germline V gene has CDR1 MNHNY and CDR2 SVGAGI (reference sequence). The CDR3 sequence: CASSYWSTGVQDEQYF. The CDR3 coding sequence is TGTGCCAGCAGTTATTGGTCGACGGGAGTACAGGACGAGCAGTACTTC.

V is TRBV30 and J is TRBJ2-1; tentatively, D is TRBD1 (5 bases). In germline, CDR1 is GTSNPN, CDR2 SVGIG (reference sequence). The CDR3 runs to 14 residues. V lost 4 bases, J lost 1 base, and 11 bases lay in between. Here the CDR3 reads CAWTQGFSYNEQFF. Written as DNA, the CDR3 is TGTGCCTGGACCCAGGGTTTTTCCTACAATGAGCAGTTCTTC. Looking up the rest from reference TRBV30 and TRBJ2-1 gives the full variable domain: SQTIHQWPATLVQPVGSPLSLECTVEGTSNPNLYWYRQAAGRGLQLLFYSVGIGQISSEVPQNLSASRPQDRQFILSSKKLLLSDSGFYLCAWTQGFSYNEQFFGPGTRLTVL.

On this clone: This specimen includes other DNA sequences encoding the same CDR3. The chain has TRBV28 and TRBJ2-2, with 8 bases that match TRBD1. The V and J ends lost 4 bases and 5 bases, in that order; junction bases with no gene match: 6. Germline values: CDR1 MDHEN, CDR2 SYDVKM. The CDR3 sequence is 15 residues long. This CDR3 reads CASSSDRGGTGELFF. Here the CDR3 DNA reads TGTGCCAGCAGTTCTGACAGGGGAGGAACCGGGGAGCTGTTTTTT.